The clone carrying this T cell receptor beta chain was counted a few times. Antigen specificity is unknown. Sequencing was performed with immunoSEQ multiplex PCR; in TCRdb, only in-frame clones are kept and a portion is missing. The sample lists fewer than 200,000 clones, about 85% occurring once. The V and J ends lost 7 bases and 4 bases, in that order; junction bases with no gene match: 5. Germline V gene data show CDR1 as SNHLY and CDR2 as FYNNEI. The CDR3 runs 13 residues. The data are from a study of cytomegalovirus exposure and HLA in healthy donors. Across the whole study: Later analysis reported that the approximately 130 validation repertoires shared the platform of the 500 to 850 first-cohort repertoires.

Notes on the study in general: Three CMV-associated chains proved CMV antigen-specific in vitro. A later analysis found first-cohort TCR clusters tended to co-occur in the 95 to 150 validation repertoires. The study designated fewer than 200 TCR beta chains cytomegalovirus-associated.

The V gene is TRBV2, the J gene TRBJ1-2; 8 bases line up with TRBD1. The sequenced material came from PBMCs. This receptor was obtained from a man between 18 and 29 years old in good health and CMV-seropositive. DNA for the CDR3: TGTGCCAGCATACAGGGGGTTGTCTATGGCTACACCTTC. This translates into CASIQGVVYGYTF. Full variable domain (rest looked up from reference TRBV2 and TRBJ1-2): EPEVTQTPSHQVTQMGQEVILRCVPISNHLYFYWYRQILGQKVEFLVSFYNNEISEKSEIFDDQFSVERPDGSNFTLKIRSTKLEDSAMYFCASIQGVVYGYTFGSGTRLTVV.